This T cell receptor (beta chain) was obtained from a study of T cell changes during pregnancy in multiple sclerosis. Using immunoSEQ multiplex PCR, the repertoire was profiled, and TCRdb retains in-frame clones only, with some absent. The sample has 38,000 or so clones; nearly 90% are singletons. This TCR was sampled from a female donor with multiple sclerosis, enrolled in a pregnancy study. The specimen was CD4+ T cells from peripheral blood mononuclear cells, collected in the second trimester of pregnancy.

The CDR3 sequence: CASSRPGTSGTYEQYF. CDR3 in DNA: TGTGCCAGCAGCCGGCCCGGGACTAGCGGGACCTACGAGCAGTACTTC. This sequence joins TRBV5-4 and TRBJ2-7; 13 nucleotides match TRBD2. Germline trimming cut 4 bases from V and 2 bases from J; bases unmatched to any gene: 6. This CDR3 spans 16 amino acids. CDR1 SGHNT and CDR2 YYREEE come from the germline V gene (reference sequence).